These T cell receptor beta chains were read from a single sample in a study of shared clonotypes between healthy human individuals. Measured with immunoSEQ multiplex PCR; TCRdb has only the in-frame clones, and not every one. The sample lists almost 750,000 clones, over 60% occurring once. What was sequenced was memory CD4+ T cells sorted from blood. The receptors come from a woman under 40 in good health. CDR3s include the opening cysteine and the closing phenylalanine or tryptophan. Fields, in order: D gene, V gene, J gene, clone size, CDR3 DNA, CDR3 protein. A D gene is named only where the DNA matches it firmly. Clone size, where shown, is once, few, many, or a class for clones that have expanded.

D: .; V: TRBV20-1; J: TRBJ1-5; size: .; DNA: TGCAGTGCGGGAGGGCATCAGCCCCAGCATTTT; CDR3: CSAGGHQPQHF
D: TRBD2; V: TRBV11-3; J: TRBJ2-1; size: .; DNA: TGTGCCAGCAGCTCAGGACTAGCAGGCAATGAGCAGTTCTTC; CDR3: CASSSGLAGNEQFF
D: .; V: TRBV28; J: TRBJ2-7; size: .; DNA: TGTGCCAGCGGTGGGTACGAGCAGTACTTC; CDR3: CASGGYEQYF
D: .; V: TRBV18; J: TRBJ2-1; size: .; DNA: TGTGCCAGCTCACCATCCGGGGCGAATGAGCAGTTCTTC; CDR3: CASSPSGANEQFF
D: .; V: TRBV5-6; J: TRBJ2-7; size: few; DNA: TGTGCCAGCAGCCTGCCGGGGTTCTATGAGCAGTACTTC; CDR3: CASSLPGFYEQYF
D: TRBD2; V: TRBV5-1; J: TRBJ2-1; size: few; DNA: TGCGCCAGCCGACTAGCGGGAGGGTACAATGAGCAGTTCTTC; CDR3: CASRLAGGYNEQFF
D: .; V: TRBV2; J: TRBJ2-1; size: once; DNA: TGTGCCAGCAGTGAACTCCGTTACAATGAGCAGTTCTTC; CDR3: CASSELRYNEQFF
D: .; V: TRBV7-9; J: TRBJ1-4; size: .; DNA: TGTGCCAGCAGCTCCTGGGTCGCAGCAACTAATGAAAAACTGTTTTTT; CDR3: CASSSWVAATNEKLFF
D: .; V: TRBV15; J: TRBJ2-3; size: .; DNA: TGTGCCACGGGAGGGGGCGGGAGAGTCCCAGATACGCAGTATTTT; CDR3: CATGGGGRVPDTQYF
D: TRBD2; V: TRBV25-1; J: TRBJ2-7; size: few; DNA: TGTGCCAGCAGCGAAGCCCCTAGCGGGCCCAATTCCTACGAGCAGTACTTC; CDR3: CASSEAPSGPNSYEQYF
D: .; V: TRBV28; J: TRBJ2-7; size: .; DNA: TGTGCCAGCAGTTTGTTCAGGGCCCCTTCCGAGCAGTACTTC; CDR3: CASSLFRAPSEQYF
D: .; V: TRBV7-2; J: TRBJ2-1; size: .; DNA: TGTGCCAGCAACTCCCTCGTATTGGCGGTGAAAATGGGTAATGAGCAGTTCTTC; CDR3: CASNSLVLAVKMGNEQFF
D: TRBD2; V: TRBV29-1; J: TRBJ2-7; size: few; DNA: TGCAGCGTTGATGGGGAGCGGGAGCCATACGAGCAGTACTTC; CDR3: CSVDGEREPYEQYF
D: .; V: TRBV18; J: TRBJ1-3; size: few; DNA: TGTGCCAGCTCACCGGAGCCCCGAGGGCAGGGAAACACCATATATTTT; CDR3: CASSPEPRGQGNTIYF
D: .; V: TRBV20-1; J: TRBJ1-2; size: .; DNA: TGCAGTGCTAGTTCGTCTCATGGCTACACCTTC; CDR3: CSASSSHGYTF
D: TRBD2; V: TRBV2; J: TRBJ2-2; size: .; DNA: TGTGCCAGCAGACCTACTAGCGGGAGCACCGGGGAGCTGTTTTTT; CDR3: CASRPTSGSTGELFF
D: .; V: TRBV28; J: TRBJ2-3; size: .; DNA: TGTGCCAGCAGTTCGTCCCCCGCAAATACGCAGTATTTT; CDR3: CASSSSPANTQYF
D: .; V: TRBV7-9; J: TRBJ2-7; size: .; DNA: TGTGCCAGCAGCGCCTCAGTTTCCTACGAGCAGTACTTC; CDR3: CASSASVSYEQYF
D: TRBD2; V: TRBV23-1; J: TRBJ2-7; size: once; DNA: TGCGCCAGCGGACAGACTAGCGGGATATACGAGCAGTACTTC; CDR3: CASGQTSGIYEQYF
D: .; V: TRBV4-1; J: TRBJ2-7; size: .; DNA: TGCGCCAGCAGCCCACCCGCGGGCAGGGTCGAGCAGTACTTC; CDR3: CASSPPAGRVEQYF
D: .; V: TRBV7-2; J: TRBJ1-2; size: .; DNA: TGTGCCAGCAGCGAACCCCCTAACTATGGCTACACCTTC; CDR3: CASSEPPNYGYTF
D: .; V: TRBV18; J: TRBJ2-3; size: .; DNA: TGTGCCAGCTCACCACGGGGGCCAGATACGCAGTATTTT; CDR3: CASSPRGPDTQYF
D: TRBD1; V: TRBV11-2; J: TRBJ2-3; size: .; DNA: TGTGCCAGCAGCTTTACCCGGGACAGGGATTTAGATACGCAGTATTTT; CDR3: CASSFTRDRDLDTQYF
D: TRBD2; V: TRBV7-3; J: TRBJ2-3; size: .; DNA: TGTGCCAGCAGCTTCGCTAGCGGGAGGTTCACAGATACGCAGTATTTT; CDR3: CASSFASGRFTDTQYF
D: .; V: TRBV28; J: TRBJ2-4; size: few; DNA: TGTGCCAGCAGCCCGCTCGTGGGAAACATTCAGTACTTC; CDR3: CASSPLVGNIQYF
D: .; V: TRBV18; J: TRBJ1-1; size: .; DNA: TGTGCCAGCTCGACGGGGTTGCAGGACACTGAAGCTTTCTTT; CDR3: CASSTGLQDTEAFF
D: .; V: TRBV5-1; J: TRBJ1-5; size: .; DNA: TGCGCCAGCAGCTTGGATGCGGGCCAGCCCCAGCATTTT; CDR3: CASSLDAGQPQHF
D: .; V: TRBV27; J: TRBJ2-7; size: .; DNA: TGTGCCAGCAGCTCTCTTCCAGGCTCAAGCGAGCAGTACTTC; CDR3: CASSSLPGSSEQYF
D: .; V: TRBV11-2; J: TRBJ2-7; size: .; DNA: TGTGCCAGCAAGGCTCAAAACTCCTACGAGCAGTACTTC; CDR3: CASKAQNSYEQYF
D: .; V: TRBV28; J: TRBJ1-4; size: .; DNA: TGTGCCAGCAGTTTTCACTCTGAAAAACTGTTTTTT; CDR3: CASSFHSEKLFF
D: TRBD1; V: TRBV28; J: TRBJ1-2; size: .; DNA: TGTGCCAGCGGACCCTCACAGGGGCGGTATGGCTACACCTTC; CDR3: CASGPSQGRYGYTF
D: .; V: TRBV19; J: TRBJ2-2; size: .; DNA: TGTGCCAGTAGCCCCGTTGCGGCGGGCACCGGGGAGCTGTTTTTT; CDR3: CASSPVAAGTGELFF
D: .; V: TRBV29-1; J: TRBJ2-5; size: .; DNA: TGCAGCGTTGCGAGCCAAGAGACCCAGTACTTC; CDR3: CSVASQETQYF
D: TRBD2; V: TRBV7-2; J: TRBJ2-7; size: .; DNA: TGTGCCAGCAGTCCGGGACTAGCTACGAGCGAGCAGTACTTC; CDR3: CASSPGLATSEQYF
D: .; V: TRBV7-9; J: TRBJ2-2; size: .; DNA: TGTGCCAGCAGCTTTAGAGGGCGAGCGGAGAACACCGGGGAGCTGTTTTTT; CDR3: CASSFRGRAENTGELFF
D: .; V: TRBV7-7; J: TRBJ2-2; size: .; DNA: TGTGCCAGCAGCTTAGACTCGAACACCGGGGAGCTGTTTTTT; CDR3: CASSLDSNTGELFF
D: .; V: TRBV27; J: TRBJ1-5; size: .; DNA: TGTGCCAGCAGTCCTATAACCAATCAGCCCCAGCATTTT; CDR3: CASSPITNQPQHF
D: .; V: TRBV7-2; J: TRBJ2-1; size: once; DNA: TGTGCCAGCAGCACTGGACAGTACAATGAGCAGTTCTTC; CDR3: CASSTGQYNEQFF
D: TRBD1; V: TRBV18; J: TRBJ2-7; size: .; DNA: TGTGCCAGCTCACCACTCCATGGGCGACAGGGTGGTAGATACGAGCAGTACTTC; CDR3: CASSPLHGRQGGRYEQYF
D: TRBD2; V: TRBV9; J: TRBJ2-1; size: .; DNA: TGTGCCAGCAGCGGAGGACTAGCAGGTGATATCGGCCACCACATTCTTCCCTACAATGAGCAGTTCTTC; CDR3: CASSGGLAGDIGHHILPYNEQFF
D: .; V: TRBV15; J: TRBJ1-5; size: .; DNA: TGTGCCACCAGCAGAGGAGAAGCTAGCAATCAGCCCCAGCATTTT; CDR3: CATSRGEASNQPQHF
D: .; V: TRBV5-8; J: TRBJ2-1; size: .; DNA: TGTGCCAGCAGCTTAAAGGAGTATGAGCAGTTCTTC; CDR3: CASSLKEYEQFF
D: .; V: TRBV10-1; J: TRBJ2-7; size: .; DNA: TGCGCCAGCATGCCGGGAACAGCCTACGAGCAGTACTTC; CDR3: CASMPGTAYEQYF
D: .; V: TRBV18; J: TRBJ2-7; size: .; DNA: TGTGCCAGCTCCCAGACTAACTCCTACGAGCAGTACTTC; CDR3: CASSQTNSYEQYF
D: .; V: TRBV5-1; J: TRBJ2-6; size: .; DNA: TGCGCCAGCAGCTTCACTGGGGCCAACGTCCTGACTTTC; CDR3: CASSFTGANVLTF
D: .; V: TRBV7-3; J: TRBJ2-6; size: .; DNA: TGTGCCAGCAGCACAGGGTCTGGGGCCAACGTCCTGACTTTC; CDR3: CASSTGSGANVLTF
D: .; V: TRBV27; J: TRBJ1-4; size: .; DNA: TGTGCCAGCAGTTCCATGGGTAGGAGGTTCAATGAAAAACTGTTTTTT; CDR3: CASSSMGRRFNEKLFF
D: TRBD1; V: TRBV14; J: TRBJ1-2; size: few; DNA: TGTGCCAGCAGCCAAGACCCGGGACAGGGGCTTTATGGCTACACCTTC; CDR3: CASSQDPGQGLYGYTF
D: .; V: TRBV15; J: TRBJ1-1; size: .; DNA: TGTGCCACCAGCAGAGTCGAGGGCCCGAACACTGAAGCTTTCTTT; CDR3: CATSRVEGPNTEAFF
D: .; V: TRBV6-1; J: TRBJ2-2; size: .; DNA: TGTGCCAGCAGCCGAAAGACAGGATACACCGGGGAGCTGTTTTTT; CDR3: CASSRKTGYTGELFF
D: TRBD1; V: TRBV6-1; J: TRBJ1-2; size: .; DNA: TGTGCCAGCAGTGAAAGGACAGGTTTAGGGGGCTACACCTTC; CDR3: CASSERTGLGGYTF
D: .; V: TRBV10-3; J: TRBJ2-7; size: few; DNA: TGTGCCATCAGTGGGCAGTCCTACGAGCAGTACTTC; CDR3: CAISGQSYEQYF
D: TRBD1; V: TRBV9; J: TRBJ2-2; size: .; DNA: TGTGCCAGCAGCACTCGGACAGGGCTCGACACCGGGGAGCTGTTTTTT; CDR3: CASSTRTGLDTGELFF
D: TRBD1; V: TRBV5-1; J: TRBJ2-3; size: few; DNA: TGCGCCAGCAGCCTGGGACAGGGGGCAAGCACAGATACGCAGTATTTT; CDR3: CASSLGQGASTDTQYF